These T cell receptor beta chains were read from a single sample in a study of shared clonotypes between healthy human individuals. The table came from immunoSEQ multiplex PCR; TCRdb's copy has only in-frame clones and leaves some out. Among fewer than 3 million clones listed, around 92% were seen once. Sequencing was performed on naive CD4+ T cells from PBMCs. The receptors come from a man aged 18 to 29 in good health. Some clones in this sample may be carry-over from other donors' samples. The CDR3 runs from the conserved cysteine through the conserved F or W. D genes are given only for firm matches. Clone size is shown for a subset of rows, as once, few, many or a class of expanded clone.

J | D | V | size | length | DNA | CDR3
TRBJ2-3 | TRBD2 | TRBV5-1 | NA | 16 | TGCGCCAGCAGGGCGGGACTAGCGGGAGGTGCAGATACGCAGTATTTT | CASRAGLAGGADTQYF
TRBJ1-2 | NA | TRBV5-1 | NA | 13 | TGCGCCAGCAGCTTGGCCCCCGAAAAGGGCTACACCTTC | CASSLAPEKGYTF
TRBJ2-3 | TRBD2 | TRBV4-3 | NA | 16 | TGCGCCAGCAGCCCGATATTGGGAGGGCCGGTGGATACGCAGTATTTT | CASSPILGGPVDTQYF
TRBJ2-2 | NA | TRBV11-2 | NA | 15 | TGTGCCAGCAGGTCCCAGCTGGGGAACACCGGGGAGCTGTTTTTT | CASRSQLGNTGELFF
TRBJ2-7 | TRBD1 | TRBV19 | NA | 14 | TGTGCCAGTAGTACGGGACAGGGAAGGTACGAGCAGTACTTC | CASSTGQGRYEQYF
TRBJ2-1 | TRBD1 | TRBV5-5 | NA | 15 | TGTGCCAGCAGCTTGGGACAGGGATGGAACAATGAGCAGTTCTTC | CASSLGQGWNNEQFF
TRBJ2-2 | TRBD2 | TRBV7-3 | NA | 14 | TGTGCCAGCGGCACTAGCGGGACCCCCGGGGAGCTGTTTTTT | CASGTSGTPGELFF
TRBJ1-5 | NA | TRBV19 | NA | 14 | TGTGCCAGTAGTATACGCACAGGCAATCAGCCCCAGCATTTT | CASSIRTGNQPQHF
TRBJ1-4 | NA | TRBV5-1 | NA | 13 | TGCGCCAGCAGCTGGGGACAAGGTGAAAAACTGTTTTTT | CASSWGQGEKLFF
TRBJ1-3 | NA | TRBV27 | NA | 14 | TGTGCCAGCATGGACCTAAGCTCTGGAAACACCATATATTTT | CASMDLSSGNTIYF
TRBJ2-4 | NA | TRBV6-5 | NA | 12 | TGTGCCAGCAGGTCTAGGGGTAACATTCAGTACTTC | CASRSRGNIQYF
TRBJ2-1 | NA | TRBV28 | NA | 15 | TGTGCCAGCAGTTTGGGGGAGCTCGGGGGTGATGAGCAGTTCTTC | CASSLGELGGDEQFF
TRBJ1-1 | NA | TRBV29-1 | NA | 13 | TGCAGCGTTGCCCCCCAGTTGGTGGCTGAAGCTTTCTTT | CSVAPQLVAEAFF
TRBJ2-5 | TRBD2 | TRBV5-1 | NA | 16 | TGCGCCAGCAGCTGGCCTCCCCGGGAGGGTCAAGAGACCCAGTACTTC | CASSWPPREGQETQYF
TRBJ2-3 | TRBD2 | TRBV7-3 | NA | 16 | TGTGCCAGCAGCTTAGGACTAGCGAGAGACACAGATACGCAGTATTTT | CASSLGLARDTDTQYF
TRBJ1-1 | TRBD1 | TRBV5-4 | NA | 14 | TGTGCCAGCAGCTTGGTCTCAGGGGGAACTGAAGCTTTCTTT | CASSLVSGGTEAFF
TRBJ2-7 | NA | TRBV28 | NA | 11 | TGTGCCAGCAGTTTTGCGTACGAGCAGTACTTC | CASSFAYEQYF
TRBJ2-1 | TRBD2 | TRBV7-2 | NA | 16 | TGTGCCAGCAGCTTAGTAGCGGGAGGGACCCCAGGGGAGCAGTTCTTC | CASSLVAGGTPGEQFF
TRBJ1-4 | NA | TRBV7-2 | NA | 14 | TGTGCCAGCAGCCCAACCCCAACTAATGAAAAACTGTTTTTT | CASSPTPTNEKLFF
TRBJ2-7 | TRBD1 | TRBV6-5 | NA | 14 | TGTGCCAGCAGCTCAGGACAGGGGGCCTACGAGCAGTACTTC | CASSSGQGAYEQYF
TRBJ2-4 | NA | TRBV28 | NA | 15 | TGTGCCAGCAGCGGACAACCGTTAGCCAAAAACATTCAGTACTTC | CASSGQPLAKNIQYF
TRBJ2-5 | TRBD1 | TRBV27 | NA | 15 | TGTGCCAGCAGTCCCCAGACAGGGGGCGGAGAGACCCAGTACTTC | CASSPQTGGGETQYF
TRBJ1-5 | NA | TRBV28 | NA | 12 | TGTGCCAGCAGGGGGTCAGGTCAGCCCCAGCATTTT | CASRGSGQPQHF
TRBJ2-3 | TRBD2 | TRBV27 | NA | 15 | TGTGCCAGCAGCCTTACGGGACTAGCGGGAGTTACGCAGTATTTT | CASSLTGLAGVTQYF
TRBJ1-1 | NA | TRBV11-2 | NA | 17 | TGTGCCAGCAGCCGAGGGGTAGGGAGATCGGTGAACACTGAAGCTTTCTTT | CASSRGVGRSVNTEAFF
TRBJ2-2 | TRBD2 | TRBV4-1 | NA | 14 | TGCGCCAGCAGCCAACTGGGAGGGTTCGGGGAGCTGTTTTTT | CASSQLGGFGELFF
TRBJ2-5 | TRBD2 | TRBV10-2 | NA | 18 | TGCGCCAGCAGTCCAGGGACTAGCGGGTCAATAGAGGGAGAGACCCAGTACTTC | CASSPGTSGSIEGETQYF
TRBJ1-3 | NA | TRBV19 | NA | 14 | TGTGCCAGTAGTATCGGGCCCGCTGGAAACACCATATATTTT | CASSIGPAGNTIYF
TRBJ2-2 | TRBD2 | TRBV6-5 | NA | 15 | TGTGCCAGCAGTTACCAGACTAGCGGGAGCGGGGAGCTGTTTTTT | CASSYQTSGSGELFF
TRBJ2-5 | NA | TRBV30 | NA | 13 | TGTGCCTGGAGTGTACAGATGGCGGAGTCCCAGTACTTC | CAWSVQMAESQYF
TRBJ1-4 | NA | TRBV5-1 | once | 14 | TGCGCCAGCAGCTTGAGATCAACTAATGAAAAACTGTTTTTT | CASSLRSTNEKLFF
TRBJ1-2 | NA | TRBV5-4 | NA | 13 | TGTGCCAGCAGCGGTACAGGGTTCTCTGGCTACACCTTC | CASSGTGFSGYTF
TRBJ2-6 | NA | TRBV6-1 | NA | 14 | TGTGCCAGCAGTGAGACCCCTGGGGCCAACGTCCTGACTTTC | CASSETPGANVLTF
TRBJ2-5 | NA | TRBV28 | NA | 15 | TGTGCCAGCAGCCCCGGGGTAGGGGCGGTAGAGACCCAGTACTTC | CASSPGVGAVETQYF
TRBJ1-2 | NA | TRBV20-1 | NA | 11 | TGCAGTGCCGACTACGGGGTTGGCTACACCTTC | CSADYGVGYTF
TRBJ1-1 | NA | TRBV7-2 | NA | 14 | TGTGCCAGCAGCTTAGAGTCCTTTAACACTGAAGCTTTCTTT | CASSLESFNTEAFF
TRBJ2-3 | NA | TRBV4-2 | NA | 15 | TGTGCCAGCAGCCAAGGCCGGGGGAGCACAGATACGCAGTATTTT | CASSQGRGSTDTQYF
TRBJ2-7 | NA | TRBV5-1 | NA | 14 | TGCGCCAGCAGCTTGGGCCCTCCTACCGACGAGCAGTACTTC | CASSLGPPTDEQYF
TRBJ2-1 | TRBD2 | TRBV28 | NA | 17 | TGTGCCAGCAGTTTCCCAAATGCCGGGACTAGCGTAATTGAGCAGTTCTTC | CASSFPNAGTSVIEQFF
TRBJ2-5 | NA | TRBV5-1 | NA | 16 | TGCGCCAGCAGCTTGGCTCCGGGAACGGGGCAAGAGACCCAGTACTTC | CASSLAPGTGQETQYF
TRBJ2-7 | TRBD2 | TRBV4-2 | NA | 16 | TGTGCCAGCAGCCAAGCTGAAGGGACTAGCGCGTACGAGCAGTACTTC | CASSQAEGTSAYEQYF
TRBJ1-2 | TRBD1 | TRBV6-1 | NA | 15 | TGTGCCAGCAGCCGAGCCTTGACAGGGGGCCGTGGCTACACCTTC | CASSRALTGGRGYTF